This T cell receptor (beta chain) stems from a study of human T cells and chemical hapten exposure. Broader study findings: Unchanged with DPC sensitization were TCRs above 1 in 1000 frequency.

TCRdb reprocessed the RACE reads with MiXCR, giving one entry per CDR3 protein. The sample holds just over 350,000 distinct CDR3 sequences, just under 6.5% seen once. This clonotype was seen ten or more times. Its antigen is unknown. Time point meaning: patch test 2, 6 weeks after DPC sensitization. Documented treatment: therapeutic diphenylcyclopropenone sensitization with weekly scalp DPC. Germline loops: CDR1 ENHRY, CDR2 SYGVKD. The CDR3 is 14 amino acids. Trimming removed 5 bases from V and 11 bases from J; junction bases left unmatched: 11. The chain employs TRBV10-3 and TRBJ1-2; 10 bases are a match to TRBD1. The clonotype was recovered from a woman younger than 30 with alopecia areata. Some clones in this sample may be carry-over from other donors' samples. Sequenced here: whole blood, sampled in connection with sensitization to the hapten diphenylcyclopropenone (DPC). DNA of the CDR3: TGTGCCATCAGTCCAGGACAGGGGGGTGCATTGTACACCTTC. Encoded protein: CAISPGQGGALYTF.